The rows below give T cell receptor beta chains drawn from one sample of a study of blood T cells in healthy people across ages. In TCRdb, the 5' RACE reads were re-called with MiXCR into one record per CDR3 protein. The repertoire has approximately 690,000 distinct CDR3 sequences, roughly 41% of them found once; the top ten carry about 30%. What was sequenced was blood. Source of these receptors: a man older than 75 in good health. CDR3s include the opening cysteine and the closing phenylalanine or tryptophan. Each record gives: V gene, CDR3 protein.

V: TRBV12-5
CDR3: CASGFIFEGRGTQYF

V: TRBV20-1
CDR3: CSAQTGTSGTDTQYF

V: TRBV27
CDR3: CASSDRERGWEQYF

V: TRBV7-9
CDR3: CASSREGGQGVSEQYF

V: TRBV7-8
CDR3: CASRKGQGNSPLHF

V: TRBV11-1
CDR3: CAGSLGQGVLRYEQYF

V: TRBV6-2/TRBV6-3
CDR3: CASTRDRGFYEQYF

V: TRBV6-1
CDR3: CASSEGGAARSTDTQYF

V: TRBV5-1
CDR3: CASTTTGRGTEAFF

V: TRBV11-1
CDR3: CASSLDRDRESGYTF

V: TRBV20-1
CDR3: CSARAGQGTGELFF

V: TRBV4-2
CDR3: CASSQDPARSTEAFF

V: TRBV7-2
CDR3: CASSSSVETSGRNEQFF

V: TRBV27
CDR3: CASRRDGGAKNIQYF

V: TRBV13
CDR3: CASSYRQGIEQFF

V: TRBV29-1
CDR3: CSVEESLGAGGSNTGELFF

V: TRBV6-5
CDR3: CASSYDGLADYNEQYF

V: TRBV27
CDR3: CASSLRDYNDNEQYF

V: TRBV12-3/TRBV12-4
CDR3: CASSPDRTLAKNIQYF

V: TRBV5-8
CDR3: CASRDAGTGVQPQHF

V: TRBV28
CDR3: CASNSLTQGGETQYF

V: TRBV6-1
CDR3: CASSESGTAPSGYTF

V: TRBV5-5
CDR3: CASSLEPGQHYGYTF

V: TRBV6-2/TRBV6-3
CDR3: CASSGRTGSMNTEAFF

V: TRBV15
CDR3: CATSRERGGMTSNEQFF

V: TRBV24-1
CDR3: CATSDSGQGFYEQYF

V: TRBV6-1
CDR3: CASRRGSVETQYF

V: TRBV20-1
CDR3: CSAWGQGSEQYF

V: TRBV3-1
CDR3: CASSQERAGLAGSTDTQYF

V: TRBV20-1
CDR3: CSAREGTEQYF

V: TRBV15
CDR3: CATSRDRNTYEQYF

V: TRBV24-1
CDR3: CATSDQTGGRADTQYF

V: TRBV20-1
CDR3: CSAAVYNEQFF

V: TRBV7-9
CDR3: CASSLAGGVEAQYF

V: TRBV6-1
CDR3: CASSETRHFYEQYF

V: TRBV20-1
CDR3: CSATYRGETQYF

V: TRBV29-1
CDR3: CSVVPGTIGNTIYF

V: TRBV7-2
CDR3: CASSLGGRAANEKLFF

V: TRBV20-1
CDR3: CSARSGTGRETQYF

V: TRBV7-2
CDR3: CASSFTDYEQYF

V: TRBV15
CDR3: CATSRDRQPGRINEKLFF

V: TRBV21-1
CDR3: CASIGQGFSYNEQFF

V: TRBV4-3
CDR3: CASSQGAGSPLHF

V: TRBV14
CDR3: CASSQGFSDQETQYF

V: TRBV20-1
CDR3: CSARSGANEQYF

V: TRBV7-2
CDR3: CASSLAAGGGYTF

V: TRBV3-1
CDR3: CASSPGLAGTSGANVLTF

V: TRBV27
CDR3: CASSLSPSPNQPQHF

V: TRBV20-1
CDR3: CSARDGTPGHHEQYF

V: TRBV7-8
CDR3: CASSLEDRTSGGAQQYF

V: TRBV30
CDR3: CAWRNSLRDTQYF

V: TRBV6-1
CDR3: CASSEASWTSGRGDTQYF

V: TRBV7-3
CDR3: CASSPRSGTGVNEQFF